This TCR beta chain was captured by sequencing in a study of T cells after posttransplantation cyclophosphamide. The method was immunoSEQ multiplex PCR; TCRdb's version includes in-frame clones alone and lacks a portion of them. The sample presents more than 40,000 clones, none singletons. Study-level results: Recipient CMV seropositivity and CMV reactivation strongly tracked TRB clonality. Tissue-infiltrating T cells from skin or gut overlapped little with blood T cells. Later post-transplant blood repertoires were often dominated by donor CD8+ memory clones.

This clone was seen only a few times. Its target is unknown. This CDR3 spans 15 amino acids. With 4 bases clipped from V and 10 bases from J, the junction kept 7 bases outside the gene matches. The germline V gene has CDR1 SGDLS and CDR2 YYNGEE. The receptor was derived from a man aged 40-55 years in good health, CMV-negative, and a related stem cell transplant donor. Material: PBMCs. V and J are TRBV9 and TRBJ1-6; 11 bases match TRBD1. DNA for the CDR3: TGTGCCAGCAGCCCGGGGACAGGGGGGTCGTCACCCCTCCACTTT. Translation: CASSPGTGGSSPLHF.